This TCR beta chain was profiled in a study of tumor and adjacent non-tumor tissue in lung cancer. As concerns this clonotype: What it binds is unknown. A much larger clone differs from this one at a single base, so this may be a read error.

A modified ARM-PCR protocol with three rounds of nested PCR amplified TCRbeta. One entry per CDR3 protein results from TCRdb running MiXCR on the multiplex PCR reads. The table lists fewer than 100,000 distinct CDR3 sequences, roughly 72% of them singletons, with 8.5% to 10% in the top ten. RNA was extracted from bulk tissue without any cell sorting. Study-level findings and limits: Compared with tumor, normal lung showed significantly lower TCR diversity. Normal lung showed higher cumulative top 100 clone frequency than tumor.

The CDR3 sequence is 15 residues long. Germline V lookup: CDR1 SGHTA, CDR2 FQGTGA. J was trimmed by 3 bases and V by 2 bases; bases with no gene match: 4. Material for sequencing was lung tumor tissue. The TCR was taken from a woman aged 40 to 55 with non-small cell lung cancer. The rearrangement links TRBV7-3 to TRBJ2-3; 8 positions match TRBD2. The CDR3 coding sequence is TGTGCCAGCAGCTTAGTACGGGGGGGAACAGATACGCAGTATTTT. It is translated as CASSLVRGGTDTQYF.